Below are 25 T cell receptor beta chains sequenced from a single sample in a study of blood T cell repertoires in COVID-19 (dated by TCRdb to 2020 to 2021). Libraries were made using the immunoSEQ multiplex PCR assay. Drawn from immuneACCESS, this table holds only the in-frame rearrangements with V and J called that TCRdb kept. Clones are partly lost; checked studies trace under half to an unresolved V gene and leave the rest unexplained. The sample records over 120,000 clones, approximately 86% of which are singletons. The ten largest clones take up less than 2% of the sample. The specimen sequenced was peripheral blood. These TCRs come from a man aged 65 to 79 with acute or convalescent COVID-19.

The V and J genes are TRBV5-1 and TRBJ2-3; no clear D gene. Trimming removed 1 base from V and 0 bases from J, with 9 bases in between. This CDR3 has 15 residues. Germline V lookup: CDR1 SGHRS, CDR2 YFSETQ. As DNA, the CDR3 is TGCGCCAGCAGCTTGCTATCTACGAGCACAGATACGCAGTATTTT. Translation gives CASSLLSTSTDTQYF.

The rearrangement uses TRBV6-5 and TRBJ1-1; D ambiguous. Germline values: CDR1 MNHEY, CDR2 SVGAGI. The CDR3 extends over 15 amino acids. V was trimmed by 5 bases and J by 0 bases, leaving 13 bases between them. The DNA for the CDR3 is TGTGCCAGCAGTAGATCAGACGGGGTGAACACTGAAGCTTTCTTT. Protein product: CASSRSDGVNTEAFF.

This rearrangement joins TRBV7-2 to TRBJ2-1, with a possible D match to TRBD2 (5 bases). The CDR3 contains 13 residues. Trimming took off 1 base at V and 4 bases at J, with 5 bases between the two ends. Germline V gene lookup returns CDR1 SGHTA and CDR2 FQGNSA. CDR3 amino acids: CASSLGTYNEQFF. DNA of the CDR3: TGTGCCAGCAGCTTAGGGACTTACAATGAGCAGTTCTTC.

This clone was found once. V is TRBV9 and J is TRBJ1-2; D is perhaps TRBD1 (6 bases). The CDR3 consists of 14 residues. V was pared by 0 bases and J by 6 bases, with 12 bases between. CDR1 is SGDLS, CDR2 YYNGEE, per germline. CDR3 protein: CASSVDGGADGYTF. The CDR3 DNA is TGTGCCAGCAGCGTAGATGGGGGGGCGGATGGCTACACCTTC.

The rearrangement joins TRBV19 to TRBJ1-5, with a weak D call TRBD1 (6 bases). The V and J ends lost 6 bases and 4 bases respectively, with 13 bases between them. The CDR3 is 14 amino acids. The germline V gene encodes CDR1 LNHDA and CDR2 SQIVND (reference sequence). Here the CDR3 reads CASSPQQGNQPQHF. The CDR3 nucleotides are TGTGCCAGTAGCCCTCAGCAGGGGAATCAGCCCCAGCATTTT.

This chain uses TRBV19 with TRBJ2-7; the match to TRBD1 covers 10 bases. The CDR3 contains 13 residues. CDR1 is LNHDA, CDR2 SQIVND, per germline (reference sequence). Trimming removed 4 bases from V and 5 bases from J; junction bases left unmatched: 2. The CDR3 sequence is CASSRDRGNEQYF. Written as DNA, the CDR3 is TGTGCCAGTAGTAGGGACAGGGGAAACGAGCAGTACTTC.

The CDR3 region has the DNA TGTGCCAGCACCCGAACGGACCGCGGGGGTGAGCAGTTCTTC. It specifies CASTRTDRGGEQFF. V usage is TRBV7-9 and J usage is TRBJ2-1, with 7 bases lining up with TRBD2. Germline V gene sequence: CDR1 SEHNR, CDR2 FQNEAQ (reference sequence). This CDR3 has 14 amino acids. The ends lost 7 bases at V and 9 bases at J; junction bases unmatched: 12.

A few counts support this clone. CDR3 in DNA: TGTGCCAGCAGCGCCCATAGCGGGAGGGAAACAGATACGCAGTATTTT. It yields the protein CASSAHSGRETDTQYF. The chain is built from TRBV11-2 and TRBJ2-3, with 11 bases lining up with TRBD2. Germline CDR1 reads SGHAT; CDR2 reads FQNNGV. Trimming took 5 bases from V and 3 from J; bases not matched to a gene: 7. CDR3 length equals 16 residues.

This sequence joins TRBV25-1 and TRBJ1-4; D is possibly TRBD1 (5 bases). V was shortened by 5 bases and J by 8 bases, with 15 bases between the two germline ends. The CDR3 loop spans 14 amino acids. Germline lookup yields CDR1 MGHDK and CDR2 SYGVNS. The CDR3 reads CASSFDRMDEKLFF. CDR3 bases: TGTGCCAGCAGTTTCGACAGAATGGACGAAAAACTGTTTTTT.

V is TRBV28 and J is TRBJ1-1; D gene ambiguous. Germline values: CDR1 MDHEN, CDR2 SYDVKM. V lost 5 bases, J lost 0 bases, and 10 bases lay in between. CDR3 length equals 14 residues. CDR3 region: CASSRRGLNTEAFF. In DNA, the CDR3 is TGTGCCAGCAGTCGCAGAGGGTTGAACACTGAAGCTTTCTTT.

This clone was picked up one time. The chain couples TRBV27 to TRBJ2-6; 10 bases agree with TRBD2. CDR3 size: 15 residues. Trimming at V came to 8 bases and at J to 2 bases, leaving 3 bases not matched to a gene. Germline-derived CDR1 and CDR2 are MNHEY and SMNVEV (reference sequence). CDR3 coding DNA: TGTGCCAGCTGTCTAGCGGGAGCTGGGGCCAACGTCCTGACTTTC. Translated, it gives CASCLAGAGANVLTF.

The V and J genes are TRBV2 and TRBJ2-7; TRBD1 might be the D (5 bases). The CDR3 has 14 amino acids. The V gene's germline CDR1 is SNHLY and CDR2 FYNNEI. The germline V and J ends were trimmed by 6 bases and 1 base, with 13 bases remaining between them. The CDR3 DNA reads TGTGCCAGCAGCGCAGGGTTTATATCCTACGAGCAGTACTTC. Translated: CASSAGFISYEQYF.

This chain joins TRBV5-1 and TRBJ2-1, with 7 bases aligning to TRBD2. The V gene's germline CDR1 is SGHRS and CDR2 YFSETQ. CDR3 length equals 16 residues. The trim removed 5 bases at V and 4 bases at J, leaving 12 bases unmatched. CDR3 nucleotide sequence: TGCGCCAGCAGTCGAGACCCAGCGGGACGTTACAATGAGCAGTTCTTC. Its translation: CASSRDPAGRYNEQFF.

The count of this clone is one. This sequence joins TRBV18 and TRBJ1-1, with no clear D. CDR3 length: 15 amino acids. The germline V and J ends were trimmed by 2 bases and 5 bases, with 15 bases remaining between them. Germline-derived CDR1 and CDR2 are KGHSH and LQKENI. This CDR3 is CASSPLPGMGTEAFF. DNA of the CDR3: TGTGCCAGCTCACCATTACCGGGGATGGGGACTGAAGCTTTCTTT.

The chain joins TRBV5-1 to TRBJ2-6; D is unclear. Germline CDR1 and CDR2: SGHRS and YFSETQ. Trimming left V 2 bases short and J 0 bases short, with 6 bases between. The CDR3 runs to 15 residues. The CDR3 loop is CASSLDTSGANVLTF. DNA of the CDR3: TGCGCCAGCAGCTTAGACACCTCTGGGGCCAACGTCCTGACTTTC.

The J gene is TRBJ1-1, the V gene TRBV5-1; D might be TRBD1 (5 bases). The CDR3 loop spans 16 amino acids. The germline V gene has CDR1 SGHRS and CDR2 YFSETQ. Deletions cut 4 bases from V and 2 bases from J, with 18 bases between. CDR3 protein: CASSGEGQGANTEAFF. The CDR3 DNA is TGCGCCAGCAGCGGGGAGGGGCAGGGAGCAAACACTGAAGCTTTCTTT.

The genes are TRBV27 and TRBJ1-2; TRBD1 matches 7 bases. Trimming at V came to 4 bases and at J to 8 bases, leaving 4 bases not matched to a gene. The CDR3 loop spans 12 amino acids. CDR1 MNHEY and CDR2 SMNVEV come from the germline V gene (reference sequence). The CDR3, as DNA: TGTGCCAGCAGTTCCCGGGGACAGGGCTACACCTTC. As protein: CASSSRGQGYTF.

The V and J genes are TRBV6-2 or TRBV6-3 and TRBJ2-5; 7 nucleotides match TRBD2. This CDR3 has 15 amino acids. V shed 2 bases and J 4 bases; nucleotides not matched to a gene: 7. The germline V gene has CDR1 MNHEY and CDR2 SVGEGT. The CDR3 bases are TGTGCCAGCAGTTACGGGACTACGGAAGGAGAGACCCAGTACTTC. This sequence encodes CASSYGTTEGETQYF.

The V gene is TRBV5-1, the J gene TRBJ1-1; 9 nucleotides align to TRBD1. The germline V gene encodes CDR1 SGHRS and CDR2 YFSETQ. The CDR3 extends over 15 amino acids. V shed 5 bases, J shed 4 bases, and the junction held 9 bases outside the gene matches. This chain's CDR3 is CASRRGTGRVTEAFF. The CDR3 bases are TGCGCCAGCAGACGGGGGACAGGGAGGGTCACTGAAGCTTTCTTT.

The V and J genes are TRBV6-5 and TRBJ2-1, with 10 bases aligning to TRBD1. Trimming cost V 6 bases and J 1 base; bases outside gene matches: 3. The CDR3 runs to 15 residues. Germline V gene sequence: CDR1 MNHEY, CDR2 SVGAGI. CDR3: CASRSGQGSYNEQFF. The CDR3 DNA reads TGTGCCAGCAGATCGGGACAGGGGTCCTACAATGAGCAGTTCTTC.

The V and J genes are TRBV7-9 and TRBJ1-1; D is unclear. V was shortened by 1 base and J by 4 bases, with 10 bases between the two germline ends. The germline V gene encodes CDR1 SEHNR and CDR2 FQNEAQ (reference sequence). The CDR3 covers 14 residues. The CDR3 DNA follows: TGTGCCAGCAGCTTAGTCGTGGGGAGCACTGAAGCTTTCTTT. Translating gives CASSLVVGSTEAFF.

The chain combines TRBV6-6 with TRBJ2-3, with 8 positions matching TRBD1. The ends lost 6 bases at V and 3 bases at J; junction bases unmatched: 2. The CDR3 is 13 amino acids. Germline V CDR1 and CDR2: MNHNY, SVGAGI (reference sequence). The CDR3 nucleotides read TGTGCCAGCAGAAGGACAGGGACAGATACGCAGTATTTT. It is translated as CASRRTGTDTQYF.

CDR3 bases: TGTGCCAGCAGCTTACGTTCCGGAGGGGGACAGGGAAGGAGACAGTACTTC. It encodes CASSLRSGGGQGRRQYF. This sequence joins TRBV9 and TRBJ2-7; TRBD1 aligns across 9 bases. Per germline, CDR1 SGDLS and CDR2 YYNGEE. J was trimmed by 10 bases and V by 4 bases; bases with no gene match: 21. The CDR3 is made up of 17 amino acids.

Written as DNA, the CDR3 is TGTGCCAGCTCACCAGCGGGGAATGAGCAGTTCTTC. Its translation: CASSPAGNEQFF. The V call is TRBV18, the J call TRBJ2-1; tentatively, D is TRBD2 (6 bases). From germline, CDR1 is KGHSH and CDR2 LQKENI. The CDR3 has 12 residues. V was trimmed by 2 bases and J by 7 bases, leaving 6 bases between them.

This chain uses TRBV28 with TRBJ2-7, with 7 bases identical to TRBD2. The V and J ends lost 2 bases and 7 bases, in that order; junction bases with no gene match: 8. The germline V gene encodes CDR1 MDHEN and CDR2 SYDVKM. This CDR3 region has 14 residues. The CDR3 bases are TGTGCCAGCAGTTTAGCGGGAGAAGGACGGGAGCAGTACTTC. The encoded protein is CASSLAGEGREQYF.